Following are 31 T cell receptor beta chains from one sample sequenced in a study of blood T cell repertoires in COVID-19. Here immunoSEQ multiplex PCR was the method, and the copy in TCRdb shows in-frame clones only, minus some. The sample contains about 520,000 clones, roughly 85% of which appear only once. The sequenced sample consisted of peripheral blood. Receptors originate from a human donor in a cohort sampled during active COVID-19.

The chain has TRBV2 and TRBJ1-2, with 8 positions matching TRBD1. The CDR3 consists of 14 residues. J lost 2 bases, V lost 4 bases, and 3 bases had no gene match. Germline-derived CDR1 and CDR2 are SNHLY and FYNNEI. The CDR3 DNA reads as TGTGCCAGCAGTGTGTCAGGGGGCAACTATGGCTACACCTTC. It encodes CASSVSGGNYGYTF.

The V and J genes are TRBV28 and TRBJ2-5; possible D gene TRBD1, 6 bases. The V end was cut by 5 bases, the J end by 5 bases, with 18 bases between. CDR1 is MDHEN, CDR2 SYDVKM, per germline. This CDR3 has 15 amino acids. The chain's CDR3 is CASSPRRGSGETQYF. As DNA, the CDR3 is TGTGCCAGCAGTCCGCGCAGGGGTTCGGGTGAGACCCAGTACTTC.

This clone was seen repeatedly, ten times or more. J is TRBJ2-2 and V is TRBV6-2 or TRBV6-3, with D perhaps matching TRBD1 (5 bases). The germline CDR1 and CDR2 sequences are MNHEY and SVGEGT. This CDR3 region has 16 residues. With 0 bases removed from V and 6 bases from J, the gap between germline ends came to 14 bases. The CDR3 DNA reads as TGTGCCAGCAGTTACTCGATAGGGGCGAAGGCCGGGGAGCTGTTTTTT. This sequence encodes CASSYSIGAKAGELFF.

V gene TRBV7-2 combines with J gene TRBJ1-6; 8 bases line up with TRBD1. The J segment lost 0 bases and the V segment lost 4 bases, leaving 8 bases of the junction unmatched. Germline V gene lookup returns CDR1 SGHTA and CDR2 FQGNSA. The CDR3 has 18 residues. The CDR3 loop is CASSWGQVSLSYNSPLHF. CDR3 nucleotide sequence: TGTGCCAGCAGCTGGGGACAGGTCTCTCTCTCCTATAATTCACCCCTCCACTTT.

A remark on this clone: This sample includes further DNA sequences coding for the same CDR3. The rearrangement links TRBV18 to TRBJ1-5, with D uncertain. The germline gives CDR1 KGHSH, CDR2 LQKENI. V was shortened by 6 bases and J by 7 bases, with 10 bases between the two germline ends. CDR3 length: 12 residues. Here the CDR3 reads CASSLPEQPQHF. The DNA for the CDR3 is TGTGCCAGCTCCCTGCCGGAGCAGCCCCAGCATTTT.

CDR3 sequence reads: CASSLTSGSGRAYEQYF. The CDR3 DNA reads as TGTGCCAGCAGTTTGACCAGCGGGTCTGGTCGAGCCTACGAGCAGTACTTC. The chain joins TRBV27 to TRBJ2-7; weak D call: TRBD2 (6 bases). Trimming took off 3 bases at V and 2 bases at J, with 20 bases between the two ends. Germline V gene lookup returns CDR1 MNHEY and CDR2 SMNVEV (reference sequence). The CDR3 extends over 17 amino acids.

In nucleotides, the CDR3 is TGCAGCCATTCGGACAGGGGATACGAGCAGTACTTC. Its protein product is CSHSDRGYEQYF. This sequence joins TRBV29-1 and TRBJ2-7, with TRBD1 matching 9 bases. CDR3 length equals 12 residues. The germline V gene has CDR1 SQVTM and CDR2 ANQGSEA. The V segment lost 8 bases and the J segment 4 bases; nucleotides outside the gene matches: 6.

CDR3 loop: CASSLAGRADNEQFF. CDR3 sequence (DNA): TGCGCCAGCAGCTTGGCCGGGCGGGCGGACAATGAGCAGTTCTTC. The chain employs TRBV5-1 and TRBJ2-1; tentative D call: TRBD2 (5 bases). The germline gives CDR1 SGHRS, CDR2 YFSETQ. This CDR3 is 15 amino acids long. The ends were cut back, 0 bases at V and 5 bases at J, with 12 bases in the middle. Together with reference TRBV5-1 and TRBJ2-1, the CDR3 gives the full variable domain: KAGVTQTPRYLIKTRGQQVTLSCSPISGHRSVSWYQQTPGQGLQFLFEYFSETQRNKGNFPGRFSGRQFSNSRSEMNVSTLELGDSALYLCASSLAGRADNEQFFGPGTRLTVL.

This chain uses TRBV3-1 (or the pseudogene TRBV3-2) with TRBJ2-1; 9 bases match TRBD2. This CDR3 has 16 amino acids. CDR1 and CDR2 (germline): LGHDT, YNNKEL (reference sequence). Losses at the gene ends were 2 bases for V and 3 bases for J; bases not matched to a gene: 5. CDR3 region: CASSQPLAGYYNEQFF. CDR3 in DNA: TGTGCCAGCAGCCAACCTCTAGCGGGATACTACAATGAGCAGTTCTTC.

This sequence joins TRBV18 and TRBJ1-2; the D is unclear. This CDR3 region has 14 residues. Germline V CDR1 and CDR2: KGHSH, LQKENI. Trimming pared 3 bases from V and 6 bases from J, leaving 14 bases between. DNA of the CDR3: TGTGCCAGCTCACCTCCGGGAGTACTTAATGGCTACACCTTC. Translation gives CASSPPGVLNGYTF.

The chain links TRBV9 to TRBJ2-2, with D possibly matching TRBD1 (6 bases). This CDR3 region has 16 residues. Germline lookup yields CDR1 SGDLS and CDR2 YYNGEE. V dropped 6 bases and J dropped 1 base, with 16 bases sitting between them. The CDR3: CASTPSPGQNTGELFF. DNA for the CDR3: TGTGCCAGCACCCCCTCTCCGGGACAGAACACCGGGGAGCTGTTTTTT.

This sequence joins TRBV21-1 and TRBJ1-2; TRBD1, as called in the table, went unchecked against the DNA. TRBV21-1 is a pseudogene. The CDR3 runs to 16 residues. The CDR3 nucleotides read TGTGCCAGCAGCAAAGAAGGGACAGGGCATAACTATGGCTACACCTTC. Translation gives CASSKEGTGHNYGYTF.

This clone was recorded once. V and J are TRBV3-1 (or the pseudogene TRBV3-2) and TRBJ1-1, with a weak D call TRBD1 (6 bases). Germline V gene lookup returns CDR1 LGHDT and CDR2 YNNKEL (reference sequence). The length of the CDR3 is 15 residues. Trimming removed 6 bases from V and 2 bases from J, with 16 bases in between. This CDR3 is CASSAIIGGNTEAFF. As DNA, the CDR3 is TGTGCCAGCAGTGCTATTATAGGGGGTAACACTGAAGCTTTCTTT.

The DNA for the CDR3 is TGTGCCTGTAGCGGGCGACGCACAGATACGCAGTATTTT. Its translation: CACSGRRTDTQYF. This chain connects TRBV30 to TRBJ2-3; 7 bases map to TRBD2. This CDR3 is 13 amino acids long. CDR1 GTSNPN and CDR2 SVGIG come from the germline V gene (reference sequence). The V segment lost 6 bases and the J segment 1 base; nucleotides outside the gene matches: 4.

This chain uses TRBV6-5 with TRBJ1-1; 7 bases are a match to TRBD1. This CDR3 has 15 residues. Germline V gives CDR1 MNHEY, CDR2 SVGAGI. The junction had 7 bases not matched to a gene; V was cut back by 6 bases and J by 0 bases. The CDR3 nucleotides read TGTGCCAGCAGGCGGACAGGAGACATGAACACTGAAGCTTTCTTT. The encoded protein is CASRRTGDMNTEAFF.

The gene calls are TRBV30 and TRBJ2-7; TRBD2 aligns across 10 bases. J was trimmed by 1 base and V by 5 bases; bases with no gene match: 8. Per the germline V gene, CDR1 is GTSNPN and CDR2 is SVGIG (reference sequence). The CDR3 totals 15 residues. CDR3 coding DNA: TGTGCCTGGGAATCACTAGCGGGAAATTCCTACGAGCAGTACTTC. Translated, it gives CAWESLAGNSYEQYF. The full variable domain, completed using reference TRBV30 and TRBJ2-7, is SQTIHQWPATLVQPVGSPLSLECTVEGTSNPNLYWYRQAAGRGLQLLFYSVGIGQISSEVPQNLSASRPQDRQFILSSKKLLLSDSGFYLCAWESLAGNSYEQYFGPGTRLTVT.

This rearrangement joins TRBV6-5 to TRBJ2-1, with no clear D. This CDR3 is built from 15 residues. Germline CDR1 reads MNHEY; CDR2 reads SVGAGI. Trimming removed 4 bases from V and 6 bases from J, with 16 bases in between. This CDR3 is CASSSSSTRSNEQFF. CDR3 DNA sequence: TGTGCCAGCAGTTCCTCCTCTACCAGGTCCAATGAGCAGTTCTTC.

The chain is built from TRBV6-1 and TRBJ1-2; no firm D call. Germline loops: CDR1 MNHNS, CDR2 SASEGT. The germline V and J ends were trimmed by 1 base and 4 bases, with 13 bases remaining between them. The CDR3 is made up of 15 amino acids. The CDR3 sequence is CASSEGGLGSYGYTF. The CDR3, as DNA: TGTGCCAGCAGTGAAGGCGGGCTTGGAAGCTATGGCTACACCTTC.

The rearrangement links TRBV6-6 to TRBJ2-7; TRBD2 aligns across 11 bases. CDR3 length: 16 residues. After removal of 5 bases from V and 0 bases from J, the junction contained 6 bases not matched to a gene. CDR1 MNHNY and CDR2 SVGAGI come from the germline V gene (reference sequence). The CDR3 DNA reads TGTGCCAGCAGTAAATCCGGGACTAGCGGCTCCTACGAGCAGTACTTC. Translated: CASSKSGTSGSYEQYF.

The V gene is TRBV9, the J gene TRBJ2-7; D not resolved. Trimming took off 0 bases at V and 1 base at J, with 8 bases between the two ends. CDR1 and CDR2 (germline): SGDLS, YYNGEE. CDR3 length equals 14 residues. This CDR3 reads CASSVAIVSYEQYF. As DNA, the CDR3 is TGTGCCAGCAGCGTAGCTATAGTATCCTACGAGCAGTACTTC. Complete variable domain (other parts from reference TRBV9 and TRBJ2-7): DSGVTQTPKHLITATGQRVTLRCSPRSGDLSVYWYQQSLDQGLQFLIQYYNGEERAKGNILERFSAQQFPDLHSELNLSSLELGDSALYFCASSVAIVSYEQYFGPGTRLTVT.

The J gene is TRBJ1-2, the V gene TRBV2, with a tentative D call TRBD1 (6 bases). V was clipped by 4 bases and J by 7 bases, with 10 bases between them. The germline V gene encodes CDR1 SNHLY and CDR2 FYNNEI. The CDR3 is 12 residues long. CDR3 sequence (DNA): TGTGCCAGCAGTGCCAGGGGCTCTGGCTACACCTTC. Its translation: CASSARGSGYTF.

The rearrangement joins TRBV28 to TRBJ2-2, with 8 bases fitting TRBD1. CDR3 length: 22 amino acids. In germline, CDR1 is MDHEN, CDR2 SYDVKM. Losses at the gene ends were 4 bases for V and 4 bases for J; bases not matched to a gene: 26. The CDR3 is CASSSFSSGTGGPGWGTGELFF. CDR3 in DNA: TGTGCCAGCAGTTCTTTTTCATCCGGGACAGGAGGACCTGGGTGGGGCACCGGGGAGCTGTTTTTT.

The table lists this clone with a few counts. The chain joins TRBV27 to TRBJ1-5; a weak D match, TRBD1 (5 bases). Trimming removed 6 bases from V and 5 bases from J, with 11 bases in between. Germline V gene sequence: CDR1 MNHEY, CDR2 SMNVEV (reference sequence). This CDR3 is built from 13 residues. The CDR3 DNA reads TGTGCCAGCAGCTTCGGGGGGGATCAGCCCCAGCATTTT. This gives the protein CASSFGGDQPQHF.

V gene TRBV12-3 or TRBV12-4 combines with J gene TRBJ2-2; D not certain. The V end was cut by 7 bases, the J end by 5 bases, with 8 bases between. CDR3 length: 12 amino acids. The CDR3: CASTVQTGELFF. CDR3 in DNA: TGTGCCAGCACCGTACAGACCGGGGAGCTGTTTTTT.

This chain connects TRBV5-1 to TRBJ2-4; maybe TRBD1 (5 bases). Per the germline V gene, CDR1 is SGHRS and CDR2 is YFSETQ. Trimming stripped 0 bases from V and 0 bases from J, with 13 bases between. This CDR3 region has 17 residues. CDR3 amino acids: CASSLGGRGLAKNIQYF. CDR3 in DNA: TGCGCCAGCAGCTTGGGGGGCCGAGGATTAGCCAAAAACATTCAGTACTTC.

The chain joins TRBV9 to TRBJ2-3; the D gene is possibly TRBD1 (6 bases). V lost 1 base and J lost 4, with 13 bases in between. Germline V gene data show CDR1 as SGDLS and CDR2 as YYNGEE. The CDR3 spans 15 residues. This CDR3 reads CASSVLGRGADTQYF. DNA of the CDR3: TGTGCCAGCAGCGTACTCGGCAGGGGTGCAGATACGCAGTATTTT.

The V call is TRBV28, the J call TRBJ1-2, with 11 bases matching TRBD1. The CDR3 runs 15 residues. The V gene end was trimmed by 4 bases and the J gene end by 8 bases; junction bases not matched to a gene: 9. Germline V lookup: CDR1 MDHEN, CDR2 SYDVKM. In DNA, the CDR3 is TGTGCCAGCAGTTCCTCGGGACAGGGGGTGCTGGGCTACACCTTC. It is translated as CASSSSGQGVLGYTF.

The rearrangement joins TRBV7-9 to TRBJ1-1, with TRBD1 matching over 8 bases. Germline V CDR1 and CDR2: SEHNR, FQNEAQ (reference sequence). After removal of 4 bases from V and 6 bases from J, the junction contained 4 bases not matched to a gene. This CDR3 region has 13 residues. Here the CDR3 reads CASSSGGRAEAFF. In DNA, the CDR3 is TGTGCCAGCAGCTCAGGGGGCCGTGCTGAAGCTTTCTTT.

The rearrangement links TRBV19 to TRBJ2-5; possible D gene TRBD1, 6 bases. This CDR3 is 16 amino acids long. Germline CDR1 reads LNHDA; CDR2 reads SQIVND (reference sequence). Trimming removed 1 base at V and 0 bases at J, with 12 bases between. CDR3 nucleotide sequence: TGTGCCAGTAGTATAGGTGGACAGCCGTACCAAGAGACCCAGTACTTC. Amino acid sequence: CASSIGGQPYQETQYF.

The chain uses TRBV4-3 and TRBJ2-7; weak D call: TRBD2 (5 bases). Per germline, CDR1 LGHNA and CDR2 YSLEER. The V and J ends lost 0 bases and 6 bases respectively, with 6 bases between them. The CDR3 spans 12 residues. The CDR3 nucleotides read TGCGCCAGCAGCCAAGAAGCGGCCGAGCAGTACTTC. As protein: CASSQEAAEQYF.

This chain joins TRBV10-2 and TRBJ2-7; D remains unclear. The germline V gene encodes CDR1 WSHSY and CDR2 SAAADI. V shed 6 bases and J shed 2 bases, with 14 bases lying between them. This CDR3 contains 14 residues. In nucleotides, the CDR3 is TGCGCCAGCAGGGCTGGCATCTCCACCTACGAGCAGTACTTC. Its translation: CASRAGISTYEQYF.